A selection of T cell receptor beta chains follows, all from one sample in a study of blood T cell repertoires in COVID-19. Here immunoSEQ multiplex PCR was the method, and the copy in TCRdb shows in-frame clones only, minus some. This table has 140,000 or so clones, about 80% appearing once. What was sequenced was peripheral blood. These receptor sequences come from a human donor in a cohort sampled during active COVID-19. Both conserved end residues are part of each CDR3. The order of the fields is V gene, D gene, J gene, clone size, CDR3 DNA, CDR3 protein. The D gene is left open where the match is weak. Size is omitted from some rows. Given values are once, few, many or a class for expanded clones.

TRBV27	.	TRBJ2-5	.	TGTGCCAGCAGTTCGCGCCCCGGGGAGACCCAGTACTTC	CASSSRPGETQYF
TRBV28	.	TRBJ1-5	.	TGTGCCAGCACCCAAGATCGGACTTCCTATAGCAATCAGCCCCAGCATTTT	CASTQDRTSYSNQPQHF
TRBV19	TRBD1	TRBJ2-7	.	TGTGCCAGTAGTATCGGACAGGGCCAGTACTTC	CASSIGQGQYF
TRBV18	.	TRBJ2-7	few	TGTGCCAGCTCACCACCGGGAGTGAGCTACGAGCAGTACTTC	CASSPPGVSYEQYF
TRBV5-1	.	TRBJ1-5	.	TGCGCCAGCAGAAATAATAGCAATCAGCCCCAGCATTTT	CASRNNSNQPQHF
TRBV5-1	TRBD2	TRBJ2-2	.	TGCGCCAGCAGCTTGGAGGGAGGGGACACCGGGGAGCTGTTTTTT	CASSLEGGDTGELFF
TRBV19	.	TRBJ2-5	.	TGTGCCAGTAGTATAGGAGCTAAGGGGCAAGAGACCCAGTACTTC	CASSIGAKGQETQYF
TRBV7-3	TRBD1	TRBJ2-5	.	TGTGCCAGCAGTACAGGGGGCAGAGAGACCCAGTACTTC	CASSTGGRETQYF
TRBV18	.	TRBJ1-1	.	TGTGCCAGCTCACCACTCTCCGGGAACACTGAAGCTTTCTTT	CASSPLSGNTEAFF
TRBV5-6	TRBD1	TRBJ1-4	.	TGTGCCAGCAGCTCGCCCGCAGGGGGCGTTCGGTCGGCTAATGAAAAACTGTTTTTT	CASSSPAGGVRSANEKLFF
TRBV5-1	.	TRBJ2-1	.	TGCGCCAGCAGCTTGGACTACTCCACCTACAATGAGCAGTTCTTC	CASSLDYSTYNEQFF
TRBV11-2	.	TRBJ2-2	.	TGTGCCAGCAGACTTACAGGGTACACCGGGGAGCTGTTTTTT	CASRLTGYTGELFF
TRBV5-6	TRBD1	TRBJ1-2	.	TGTGCCAGCAGCTTGGACAGGGGGTTTGGCTACACCTTC	CASSLDRGFGYTF
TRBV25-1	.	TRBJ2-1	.	TGTGCCAGCAGGGCGGGGGCTAATGAGCAGTTCTTC	CASRAGANEQFF
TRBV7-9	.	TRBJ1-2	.	TGTGCCAGCAGCTTAGCAGGAGGGGAGGTCTCGAATGGCTACACCTTC	CASSLAGGEVSNGYTF
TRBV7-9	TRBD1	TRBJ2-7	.	TGTGCCAGCAGCTTAGGACAGGGGGTCTACGAGCAGTACTTC	CASSLGQGVYEQYF
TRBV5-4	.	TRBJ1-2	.	TGTGCCAGCAGACCAGATGACAGGAACTATGGCTACACCTTC	CASRPDDRNYGYTF
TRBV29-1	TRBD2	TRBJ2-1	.	TGCAGCGTAAAGAATAGCGGGGGGGACAATGAGCAGTTCTTC	CSVKNSGGDNEQFF
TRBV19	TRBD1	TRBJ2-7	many	TGTGCCAGTAGCTCCGGGACAGGCTCCTACGAGCAGTACTTC	CASSSGTGSYEQYF
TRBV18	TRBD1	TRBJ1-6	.	TGTGCCAGCTCACCCGGACAGGTGTGGTCACCCCTCCACTTT	CASSPGQVWSPLHF
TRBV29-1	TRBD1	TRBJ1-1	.	TGCAGCGGAACGATGACAGGGGATACTGAAGCTTTCTTT	CSGTMTGDTEAFF
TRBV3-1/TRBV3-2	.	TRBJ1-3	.	TGTGCCAGCAGCCAAGGCGGCGGGAGCGCTGGAAACACCATATATTTT	CASSQGGGSAGNTIYF
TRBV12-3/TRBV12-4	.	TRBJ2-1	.	TGTGCCAGCAGCACAGGGACGAATGAGCAGTTCTTC	CASSTGTNEQFF
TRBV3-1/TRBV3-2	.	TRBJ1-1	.	TGTGCCAGCAGCCTGGAGGGCACGGCCTCTGAAGCTTTCTTT	CASSLEGTASEAFF
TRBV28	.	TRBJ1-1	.	TGTGCCAGCAGAATGGGAGGGGCCGAGAACACTGAAGCTTTCTTT	CASRMGGAENTEAFF
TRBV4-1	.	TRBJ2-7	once	TGCGCCAGCAGCCATATAGACAGAGATCCCTCCTACGAGCAGTACTTC	CASSHIDRDPSYEQYF
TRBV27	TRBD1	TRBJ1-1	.	TGTGCCAGCAGTCCGAGACGGGGGACAGGGTTATTGGAAGCTTTCTTT	CASSPRRGTGLLEAFF
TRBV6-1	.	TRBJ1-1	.	TGTGCCAGCAGTGAAAAACAGCTGAACACTGAAGCTTTCTTT	CASSEKQLNTEAFF
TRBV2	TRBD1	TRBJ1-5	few	TGTGCCAGCAGTGGAGGGGACAGGGGTAATCAGCCCCAGCATTTT	CASSGGDRGNQPQHF
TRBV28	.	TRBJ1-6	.	TGTGCCAGCAGTTCTTCCTCAGGGGTTCTTTCACCCCTCCACTTT	CASSSSSGVLSPLHF
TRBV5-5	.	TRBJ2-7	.	TGTGCCAGCAGCCGGGACAACTACGAGCAGTACTTC	CASSRDNYEQYF
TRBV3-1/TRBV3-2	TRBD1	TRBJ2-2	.	TGTGCCAGCAGCCGTCTGGACAGGGGAGGGTACACCGGGGAGCTGTTTTTT	CASSRLDRGGYTGELFF
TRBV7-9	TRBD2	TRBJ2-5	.	TGTGCCAGCAGCTGGGGACTAGCGGGGGCGGCCGTCCAAGAGACCCAGTACTTC	CASSWGLAGAAVQETQYF
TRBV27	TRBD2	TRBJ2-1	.	TGTGCCAGCAGTTTATTTTCGGGGGGGGCCTCTCATGAGCAGTTCTTC	CASSLFSGGASHEQFF
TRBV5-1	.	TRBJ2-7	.	TGCGCCAGCAGCTTGGTCAGGGGTTCCTACGAGCAGTACTTC	CASSLVRGSYEQYF
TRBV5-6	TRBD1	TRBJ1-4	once	TGTGCCAGCAGCTTGGCTGGACAGGGGCGCGAAAAACTGTTTTTT	CASSLAGQGREKLFF
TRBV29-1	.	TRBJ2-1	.	TGCAGCGTTGGAGGACAGCTTTACAATGAGCAGTTCTTC	CSVGGQLYNEQFF
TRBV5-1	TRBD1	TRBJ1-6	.	TGCGCCAGCAGCCGATGGGACAGGAGCTCCTATAATTCACCCCTCCACTTT	CASSRWDRSSYNSPLHF
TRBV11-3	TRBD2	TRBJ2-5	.	TGTGCCAGCAGCTCCAGCGGGGGCCGGGAGACCCAGTACTTC	CASSSSGGRETQYF
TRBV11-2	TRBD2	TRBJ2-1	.	TGTGCCAGCAGCTTAGAGGCTAGCGGGGCATCTGAGCAGTTCTTC	CASSLEASGASEQFF
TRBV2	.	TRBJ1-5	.	TGTGCCAGCAGTGGGGGGCAGGTGGACAATCAGCCCCAGCATTTT	CASSGGQVDNQPQHF
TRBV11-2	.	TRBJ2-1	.	TGTGCCAGCAGCTTAGATGTATACAATGAGCAGTTCTTC	CASSLDVYNEQFF
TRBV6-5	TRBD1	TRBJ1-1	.	TGTGCCAGCACCTACTTCAGGGGGGACCTTGAAGCTTTCTTT	CASTYFRGDLEAFF